The 23 T cell receptor beta chains below come from one sample, sequenced in a study of beta chain features in type 1 diabetes. Expressed TCRB transcripts were sequenced after all isolated RNA was converted to cDNA. Only in-frame clones appear in the TCRdb table, and some are missing; sequencing was by immunoSEQ multiplex PCR. The sample yields over 350,000 clones, less than 15% seen once. Material for sequencing was naive CD4+ T cells from blood. The source of these receptors is a woman aged 18-29 years in good health.

The gene calls are TRBV11-2 and TRBJ2-5; 13 bases are shared with TRBD2. This CDR3 has 16 residues. The trim removed 5 bases at V and 5 bases at J, leaving 8 bases unmatched. Per germline, CDR1 SGHAT and CDR2 FQNNGV. The CDR3 protein is CASSVGTSGARETQYF. Written as DNA, the CDR3 is TGTGCCAGCAGCGTCGGGACTAGCGGGGCCCGGGAGACCCAGTACTTC.

The rearrangement links TRBV23-1 to TRBJ2-3; 8 bases are shared with TRBD1. TRBV23-1 is known as an ORF, though its function is uncertain. CDR3 length: 15 amino acids. With 1 base clipped from V and 1 base from J, the junction kept 1 base outside the gene matches. The CDR3 nucleotides are TGCGCCAGCAGTCAATGGGGACAGGGCACAGATACGCAGTATTTT. Amino acid sequence: CASSQWGQGTDTQYF.

The rearrangement uses TRBV30 and TRBJ2-3, with 10 bases matching TRBD1. Per the germline V gene, CDR1 is GTSNPN and CDR2 is SVGIG (reference sequence). The CDR3 has 14 amino acids. V was pared by 8 bases and J by 0 bases, with 5 bases of the junction left unmatched. The CDR3 sequence is CAGGGQGSTDTQYF. The CDR3 coding sequence is TGTGCCGGGGGGGGACAGGGGAGCACAGATACGCAGTATTTT.

This clone was observed a handful of times. The J gene is TRBJ2-5, the V gene TRBV19, with D possibly TRBD1 on 5 matching bases. CDR1 LNHDA and CDR2 SQIVND come from the germline V gene (reference sequence). This CDR3 is built from 14 residues. Trimming took off 5 bases at V and 4 bases at J, with 14 bases between the two ends. As DNA, the CDR3 is TGTGCCAGTAGTCCCCGACAAGGGGCAGAGACCCAGTACTTC. Residues: CASSPRQGAETQYF.

This clone was found a few times. The chain carries TRBV10-3 and TRBJ1-1, with D tentatively TRBD1 (5 bases). Between the trimmed V and J ends, which lost 2 bases and 5 bases, there was a span of 12 bases. The germline CDR1 and CDR2 sequences are ENHRY and SYGVKD. This CDR3 is 14 amino acids long. The CDR3 DNA follows: TGTGCCATCAGTGAGGGGGGGAGGACGACTGAAGCTTTCTTT. Its translation is CAISEGGRTTEAFF.

This clone has a handful of counts. The chain recombines TRBV28 with TRBJ2-1; 8 bases line up with TRBD1. With 6 bases clipped from V and 6 bases from J, the junction kept 13 bases outside the gene matches. The germline V gene encodes CDR1 MDHEN and CDR2 SYDVKM. The CDR3 consists of 16 residues. CDR3 nucleotide sequence: TGTGCCAGCAGCTCGGAGGGCAGGGGGCGATCCAATGAGCAGTTCTTC. Amino acids: CASSSEGRGRSNEQFF.

The sample holds a few counts of this clone. The chain joins TRBV7-9 to TRBJ2-4, with D uncertain. Germline V gives CDR1 SEHNR, CDR2 FQNEAQ (reference sequence). The V and J ends lost 0 bases and 0 bases respectively, with 3 bases between them. This CDR3 has 14 amino acids. CDR3 residues: CASSLAVAKNIQYF. The CDR3 DNA reads as TGTGCCAGCAGCTTAGCCGTAGCCAAAAACATTCAGTACTTC.

About this clone itself: Distinct nucleotide sequences in the sample also encode this CDR3. The V call is TRBV28, the J call TRBJ2-1; D uncertain. The CDR3 extends over 11 amino acids. In germline, CDR1 is MDHEN, CDR2 SYDVKM. V was trimmed by 2 bases and J by 6 bases, leaving 2 bases between them. The CDR3: CASSLLNEQFF. In DNA form, the CDR3 reads TGTGCCAGCAGTTTACTCAATGAGCAGTTCTTC.

The genes are TRBV28 and TRBJ2-1; 8 bases agree with TRBD2. CDR1 and CDR2 (germline): MDHEN, SYDVKM. The CDR3 is 19 amino acids. J gave up 5 bases and V 7 bases, and 22 bases lay outside the gene matches. The CDR3 region has the DNA TGTGCCAGCATCGAGGGGGGGGTATCAACGGGAGGGCGCCACAATGAGCAGTTCTTC. Amino acids: CASIEGGVSTGGRHNEQFF. The full variable domain, with the rest looked up from reference TRBV28 and TRBJ2-1, is DVKVTQSSRYLVKRTGEKVFLECVQDMDHENMFWYRQDPGLGLRLIYFSYDVKMKEKGDIPEGYSVSREKKERFSLILESASTNQTSMYLCASIEGGVSTGGRHNEQFFGPGTRLTVL.

The V and J genes are TRBV30 and TRBJ1-1; TRBD1 is a possible D gene (6 bases). Trimming removed 1 base from V and 0 bases from J, with 6 bases in between. The germline V gene encodes CDR1 GTSNPN and CDR2 SVGIG (reference sequence). The CDR3 length is 13 residues. CDR3 region: CAWSGDMNTEAFF. The CDR3 nucleotides are TGTGCCTGGAGTGGGGACATGAACACTGAAGCTTTCTTT.

This clone was detected a few times. V is TRBV11-2 and J is TRBJ2-1; D remains ambiguous. Germline-derived CDR1 and CDR2 are SGHAT and FQNNGV. The CDR3 is made up of 11 amino acids. V dropped 4 bases and J dropped 5 bases, with 3 bases sitting between them. The CDR3 protein is CASSWHNEQFF. The CDR3 region has the DNA TGTGCCAGCAGCTGGCACAATGAGCAGTTCTTC.

The chain employs TRBV18 and TRBJ2-1, with 7 bases that match TRBD1. This CDR3 contains 16 residues. The V gene's germline CDR1 is KGHSH and CDR2 LQKENI. Losses at the gene ends were 0 bases for V and 0 bases for J; bases not matched to a gene: 2. Here the CDR3 DNA reads TGTGCCAGCTCACCACCCCCAGGGGGCTCCTACAATGAGCAGTTCTTC. Translation: CASSPPPGGSYNEQFF.

There are a few counts of this clone. J is TRBJ1-2 and V is TRBV6-5; TRBD1 might be the D (6 bases). Between the trimmed V and J ends, which lost 6 bases and 4 bases, there was a span of 12 bases. CDR1 and CDR2 (germline): MNHEY, SVGAGI. CDR3 length equals 13 residues. This CDR3 is CASRQGSSYGYTF. Written as DNA, the CDR3 is TGTGCCAGCAGACAGGGATCCTCCTATGGCTACACCTTC.

This clone was counted a few times. The chain is built from TRBV30 and TRBJ1-5; TRBD1 aligns across 7 bases. Germline V lookup: CDR1 GTSNPN, CDR2 SVGIG (reference sequence). The CDR3 has 15 amino acids. V dropped 0 bases and J dropped 6; count of bases not matched to a gene: 8. The CDR3 loop reads CAWSVWRGQVQPQHF. CDR3 DNA sequence: TGTGCCTGGAGTGTATGGAGGGGGCAGGTTCAGCCCCAGCATTTT.

The chain is built from TRBV19 and TRBJ2-3; TRBD2 matches at 7 bases. With 5 bases clipped from V and 2 bases from J, the junction kept 13 bases outside the gene matches. The CDR3 consists of 17 residues. The V gene's germline CDR1 is LNHDA and CDR2 SQIVND (reference sequence). The CDR3 bases are TGTGCCAGTAGTTCCAGGACTAGTGTGACCCCCACAGATACGCAGTATTTT. Its translation is CASSSRTSVTPTDTQYF.

This clone was seen only a few times. V usage is TRBV2 and J usage is TRBJ2-1; TRBD2 is a possible D gene (6 bases). In germline, CDR1 is SNHLY, CDR2 FYNNEI. The V end was cut by 10 bases, the J end by 4 bases, with 20 bases between. The CDR3 is 15 residues long. The chain's CDR3 is CANQRESSAYNEQFF. The CDR3 DNA reads TGTGCCAACCAAAGGGAATCTAGCGCGTACAATGAGCAGTTCTTC.

This clone occurred a few times. The chain recombines TRBV28 with TRBJ1-1, with TRBD1 matching 7 bases. V lost 4 bases to trimming and J lost 5 bases; unmatched junction nucleotides: 10. CDR3 length equals 15 residues. The germline CDR1 and CDR2 sequences are MDHEN and SYDVKM. CDR3 bases: TGTGCCAGCAGTTCACCTCGGACAGGCGGGACTGAAGCTTTCTTT. This gives the protein CASSSPRTGGTEAFF.

This clone was detected a few times. The chain recombines TRBV10-3 with TRBJ2-6, with 9 bases matching TRBD1. The CDR3 has 18 residues. CDR1 ENHRY and CDR2 SYGVKD come from the germline V gene. With 2 bases clipped from V and 0 bases from J, the junction kept 5 bases outside the gene matches. DNA of the CDR3: TGTGCCATCAGTGAGAGGGGACAGGGTAACTCTGGGGCCAACGTCCTGACTTTC. Protein: CAISERGQGNSGANVLTF.

This clone has more than one count but fewer than ten. The genes are TRBV18 and TRBJ2-3; TRBD2 matches 9 bases. The CDR3 runs to 16 residues. CDR1 is KGHSH and CDR2 is LQKENI in the germline V gene. V gave up 2 bases and J gave up 2 bases; unmatched junction bases: 5. This CDR3 reads CASSPGLAGLTDTQYF. As DNA, the CDR3 is TGTGCCAGCTCACCAGGGCTAGCGGGACTCACAGATACGCAGTATTTT.

This clone was counted only a few times. V is TRBV28 and J is TRBJ2-7, with 9 bases that match TRBD1. The V segment lost 5 bases and the J segment 8 bases; nucleotides outside the gene matches: 13. This CDR3 comprises 15 residues. The germline V gene has CDR1 MDHEN and CDR2 SYDVKM. The CDR3 DNA follows: TGTGCCAGCAGTGGTTCCGGGACAGGGTTTAACAAGCAGTACTTC. This gives the protein CASSGSGTGFNKQYF.

This clone was found a few times. This rearrangement joins TRBV27 to TRBJ2-7; D is unclear. Germline V gene sequence: CDR1 MNHEY, CDR2 SMNVEV (reference sequence). V dropped 6 bases and J dropped 3 bases, with 6 bases sitting between them. The CDR3 sequence is 11 residues long. CDR3: CASRSYYEQYF. In DNA form, the CDR3 reads TGTGCCAGCAGGTCTTACTACGAGCAGTACTTC.

The chain couples TRBV7-2 to TRBJ1-5; D unclear. CDR3 length: 12 residues. With 3 bases removed from V and 7 bases from J, the gap between germline ends came to 7 bases. The germline V gene has CDR1 SGHTA and CDR2 FQGNSA. The CDR3 spells CASSFPGQPQHF. CDR3 nucleotides: TGTGCCAGCAGCTTCCCGGGGCAGCCCCAGCATTTT.

This clone showed up just a few times. V gene TRBV5-1 combines with J gene TRBJ2-6; no definite D call. This CDR3 spans 15 amino acids. V was pared by 1 base and J by 2 bases, with 7 bases between. Germline assignment: CDR1 SGHRS and CDR2 YFSETQ. This chain's CDR3 is CASSLTETGANVLTF. CDR3 nucleotides: TGCGCCAGCAGCTTGACTGAGACTGGGGCCAACGTCCTGACTTTC.